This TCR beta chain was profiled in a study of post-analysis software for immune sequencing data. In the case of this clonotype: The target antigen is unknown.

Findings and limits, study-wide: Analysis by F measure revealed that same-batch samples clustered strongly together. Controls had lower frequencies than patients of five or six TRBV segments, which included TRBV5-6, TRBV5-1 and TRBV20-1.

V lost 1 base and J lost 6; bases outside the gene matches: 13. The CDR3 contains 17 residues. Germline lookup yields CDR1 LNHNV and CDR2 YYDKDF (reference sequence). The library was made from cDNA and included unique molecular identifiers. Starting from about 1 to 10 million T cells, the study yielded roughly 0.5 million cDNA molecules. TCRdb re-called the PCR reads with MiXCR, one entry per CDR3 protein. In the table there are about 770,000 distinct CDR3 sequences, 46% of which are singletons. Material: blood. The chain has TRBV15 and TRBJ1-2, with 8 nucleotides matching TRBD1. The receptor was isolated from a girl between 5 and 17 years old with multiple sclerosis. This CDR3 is CATSRANGGQGSNGYTF. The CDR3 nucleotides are TGTGCCACCAGCAGAGCTAACGGCGGACAGGGATCCAATGGCTACACCTTC.